Below, one T cell receptor (beta chain) is given with its context. Its antigen is unidentified. The data belong to a study of cytomegalovirus exposure and HLA in healthy donors. The overall study: Earlier results showed approximately 110 million unique TCR beta sequences derived from roughly 180 million T cells. Ancestry clustering placed about four fifths of under 450 genotyped donors in the Caucasian-associated cluster. General study results and limits: High specificity and sensitivity for cytomegalovirus status were reported for the classifier.

The PCR made use of 60 Vbeta and 13 Jbeta primers. TCRdb's copy holds only in-frame clones and misses some; the assay was immunoSEQ multiplex PCR. The profile shows over 100,000 clones, around 86% of them singletons. Trimming left V 4 bases short and J 1 base short, with 8 bases between. In germline, CDR1 is SGDLS, CDR2 YYNGEE. The CDR3 is made up of 13 amino acids. The TCR originated in a woman aged 50 to 65 in good health and CMV-seropositive. The chain uses TRBV9 and TRBJ2-5; D remains unclear. The material sequenced was PBMCs. The CDR3 spells CASSPSTQETQYF. The CDR3 nucleotides are TGTGCCAGCAGCCCTAGTACCCAAGAGACCCAGTACTTC. The full variable domain, completed using reference TRBV9 and TRBJ2-5, is DSGVTQTPKHLITATGQRVTLRCSPRSGDLSVYWYQQSLDQGLQFLIQYYNGEERAKGNILERFSAQQFPDLHSELNLSSLELGDSALYFCASSPSTQETQYFGPGTRLLVL.